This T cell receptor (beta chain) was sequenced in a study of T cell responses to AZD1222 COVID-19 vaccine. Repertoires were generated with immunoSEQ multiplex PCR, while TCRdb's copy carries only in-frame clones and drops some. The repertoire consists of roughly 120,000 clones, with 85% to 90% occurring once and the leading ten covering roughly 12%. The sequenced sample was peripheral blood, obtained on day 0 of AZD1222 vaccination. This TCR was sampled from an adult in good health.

DNA of the CDR3: TGCAGTGCTAGTGAACCGGGACGATCGGAGCAGTACTTC. Encoded protein: CSASEPGRSEQYF. The chain joins TRBV20-1 to TRBJ2-7, with D perhaps being TRBD1 or TRBD2 (5 bases each). Per the germline V gene, CDR1 is DFQATT and CDR2 is SNEGSKA (reference sequence). This CDR3 region has 13 residues. The ends were cut back, 3 bases at V and 7 bases at J, with 16 bases in the middle.